Detailed here is one T cell receptor beta chain. Authors' processing steps: It was from reference gene primer amplification that nucleated cell counts were estimated. Sequencing used immunoSEQ multiplex PCR; TCRdb keeps in-frame clones, though not all of them. V, J and clone size were drawn from that table, and D and trimming were deduced from the DNA. In the table there are roughly 190,000 clones, 65% to 90% of which are singletons. The record originates from a study of blood T cell repertoires in COVID-19. V lost 7 bases to trimming and J lost 8 bases; unmatched junction nucleotides: 11. CDR1 and CDR2 from the germline V gene are SGHDN and FVKESK. This CDR3 has 14 amino acids. The study drew participants aged about 18 to 89 years from fewer than 30 US areas. Researchers sorted participants into cohorts using their self-reported clinical history. Recovered participants had two consecutive negative NP/OP PCR tests, healthcare professional clearance, or symptom resolution.

The chain joins TRBV14 to TRBJ2-1; 7 bases are a match to TRBD1. The receptor comes from a man in his forties or fifties who had recovered from COVID-19. Sequenced sample: PBMCs or T cells enriched from blood (not recorded which). Here the CDR3 reads CASTHSGGVYEQFF. As DNA, the CDR3 is TGTGCCAGCACCCATTCAGGGGGAGTCTATGAGCAGTTCTTC.